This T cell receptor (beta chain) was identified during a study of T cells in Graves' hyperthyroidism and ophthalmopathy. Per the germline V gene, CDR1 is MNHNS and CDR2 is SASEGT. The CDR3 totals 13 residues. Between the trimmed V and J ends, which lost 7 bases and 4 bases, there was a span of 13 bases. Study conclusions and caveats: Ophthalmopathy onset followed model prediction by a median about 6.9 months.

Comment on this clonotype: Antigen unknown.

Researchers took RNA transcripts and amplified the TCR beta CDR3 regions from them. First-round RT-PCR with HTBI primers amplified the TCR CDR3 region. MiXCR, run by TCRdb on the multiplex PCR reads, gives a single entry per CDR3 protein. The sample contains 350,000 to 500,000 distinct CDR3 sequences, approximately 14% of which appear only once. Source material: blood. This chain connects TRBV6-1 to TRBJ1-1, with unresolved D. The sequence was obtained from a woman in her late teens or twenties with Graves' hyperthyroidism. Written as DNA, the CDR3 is TGTGCCAGCAAGGGCGTAGGGTTCACTGAAGCTTTCTTT. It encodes CASKGVGFTEAFF.